The 6 T cell receptor beta chains given below trace back to one sample, sequenced in a study of T-cell reconstitution after alpha-beta-depleted transplantation in children. TCRbeta library construction was performed incorporating unique molecular identifiers. TCRdb independently ran MiXCR on the PCR reads; one entry per CDR3 protein. The sample lists around 420,000 distinct CDR3 sequences, 15% to 20% occurring once. The sequencing here drew on PBMCs, mostly from graft donor cells, taken 360 days after TCRalphabeta/CD19-depleted stem cell transplant. These receptors were taken from a boy younger than two who had a stem cell transplant for Wiskott-Aldrich syndrome, so the T cells may come from the graft donor.

This clonotype was seen repeatedly, ten times or more. The V gene is TRBV3-1, the J gene TRBJ2-1; D could derive from TRBD1 or TRBD2 (5 bases each). The CDR3 totals 15 residues. Trimming stripped 6 bases from V and 7 bases from J, with 19 bases between. CDR1 is LGHDT and CDR2 is YNNKEL in the germline V gene (reference sequence). The CDR3 DNA sequence: TGTGCCAGCAGTCTTTCGAGGGGCTGGCGGAATGAGCAGTTCTTC. It codes for CASSLSRGWRNEQFF.

Here the CDR3 DNA reads TGCAGTGCTAGACCCCTTGGGCTAGCGGGGCAAGAGACCCAGTACTTC. Its translation is CSARPLGLAGQETQYF. The V and J genes are TRBV20-1 and TRBJ2-5, with TRBD2 matching over 9 bases. V lost 2 bases and J lost 2; bases outside the gene matches: 9. This CDR3 is built from 16 residues. Germline V gives CDR1 DFQATT, CDR2 SNEGSKA (reference sequence).

The rearrangement links TRBV4-1 to TRBJ1-5; D is perhaps TRBD1 (5 bases). The CDR3 sequence is 16 residues long. Germline V gene data show CDR1 as MGHRA and CDR2 as YSYEKL. The ends were cut back, 6 bases at V and 0 bases at J, with 15 bases in the middle. The CDR3, as DNA: TGCGCCAGCAGGGACAATGAACTTTATAGCAATCAGCCCCAGCATTTT. It encodes CASRDNELYSNQPQHF.

V and J are TRBV15 and TRBJ2-1; a possible D gene is TRBD2 (5 bases). The CDR3 runs 16 residues. V lost 0 bases, J lost 5 bases, and 14 bases lay in between. Germline lookup yields CDR1 LNHNV and CDR2 YYDKDF (reference sequence). The CDR3 sequence is CATSRDGNGINNEQFF. CDR3 DNA sequence: TGTGCCACCAGCAGAGACGGGAATGGTATTAACAATGAGCAGTTCTTC.

This clonotype was seen a few times. J is TRBJ2-3 and V is TRBV20-1; D not resolved. Trimming stripped 7 bases from V and 0 bases from J, with 5 bases between. The CDR3 has 11 residues. The germline CDR1 and CDR2 sequences are DFQATT and SNEGSKA (reference sequence). The CDR3 loop reads CSGYSTDTQYF. The DNA of the CDR3 is TGCAGTGGATATAGCACAGATACGCAGTATTTT.

This clonotype was detected a few times. This CDR3 reads CASSSPLQGLKLETQYF. DNA for the CDR3: TGTGCCAGCAGTTCTCCGTTACAGGGCCTGAAATTAGAGACCCAGTACTTC. This chain connects TRBV12-3 or TRBV12-4 to TRBJ2-5; D might be TRBD1 (6 bases). Trimming cost V 4 bases and J 4 bases, with 22 bases left between them. CDR3 size: 17 residues.